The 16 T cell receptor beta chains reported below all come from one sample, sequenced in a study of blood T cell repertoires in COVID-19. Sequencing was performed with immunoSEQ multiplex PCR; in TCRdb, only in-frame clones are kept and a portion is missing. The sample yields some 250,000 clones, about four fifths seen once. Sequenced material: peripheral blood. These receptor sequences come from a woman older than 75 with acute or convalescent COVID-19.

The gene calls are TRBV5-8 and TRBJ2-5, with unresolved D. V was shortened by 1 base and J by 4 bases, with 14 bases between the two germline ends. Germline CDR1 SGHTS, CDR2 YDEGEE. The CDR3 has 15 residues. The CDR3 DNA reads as TGTGCCAGCAGCTTGAACATACCGCTTGCAGAGACCCAGTACTTC. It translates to CASSLNIPLAETQYF.

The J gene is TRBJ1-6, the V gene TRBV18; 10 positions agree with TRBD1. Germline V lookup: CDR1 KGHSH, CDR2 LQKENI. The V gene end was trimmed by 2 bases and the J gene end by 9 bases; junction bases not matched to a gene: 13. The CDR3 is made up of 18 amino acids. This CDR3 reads CASSPVVVRQGAGSPLHF. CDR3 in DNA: TGTGCCAGCTCACCAGTCGTCGTCCGACAGGGGGCAGGTTCACCCCTCCACTTT.

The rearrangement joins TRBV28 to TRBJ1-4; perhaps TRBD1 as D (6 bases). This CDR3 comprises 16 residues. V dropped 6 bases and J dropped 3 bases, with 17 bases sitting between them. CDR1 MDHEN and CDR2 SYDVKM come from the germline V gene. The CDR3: CASSSGQLTSNEKLFF. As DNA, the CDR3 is TGTGCCAGCAGCTCCGGACAGCTTACATCTAATGAAAAACTGTTTTTT.

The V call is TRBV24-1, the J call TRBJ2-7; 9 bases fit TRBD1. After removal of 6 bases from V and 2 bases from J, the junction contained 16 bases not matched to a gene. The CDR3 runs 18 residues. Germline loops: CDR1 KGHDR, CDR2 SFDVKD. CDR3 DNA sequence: TGTGCCACCAGTCTCTCTCCGGGACAGGGCCCATCCACCTACGAGCAGTACTTC. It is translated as CATSLSPGQGPSTYEQYF.

The CDR3 DNA is TGTGCCAGCAGCCCCAGCAACAAACAGGGGGCGCACACTGAAGCTTTCTTT. It encodes CASSPSNKQGAHTEAFF. The V and J genes are TRBV7-9 and TRBJ1-1; 9 bases match TRBD1. This CDR3 comprises 17 residues. Germline trimming cut 5 bases from V and 3 bases from J; bases unmatched to any gene: 13. Germline lookup yields CDR1 SEHNR and CDR2 FQNEAQ (reference sequence).

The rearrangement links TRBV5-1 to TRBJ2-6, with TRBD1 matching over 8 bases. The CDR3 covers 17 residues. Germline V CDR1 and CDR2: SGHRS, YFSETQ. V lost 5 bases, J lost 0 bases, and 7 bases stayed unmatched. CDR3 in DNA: TGCGCCAGCAGTCGGACAGGGCAATACTCTGGGGCCAACGTCCTGACTTTC. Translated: CASSRTGQYSGANVLTF. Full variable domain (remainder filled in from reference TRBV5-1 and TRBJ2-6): KAGVTQTPRYLIKTRGQQVTLSCSPISGHRSVSWYQQTPGQGLQFLFEYFSETQRNKGNFPGRFSGRQFSNSRSEMNVSTLELGDSALYLCASSRTGQYSGANVLTFGAGSRLTVL.

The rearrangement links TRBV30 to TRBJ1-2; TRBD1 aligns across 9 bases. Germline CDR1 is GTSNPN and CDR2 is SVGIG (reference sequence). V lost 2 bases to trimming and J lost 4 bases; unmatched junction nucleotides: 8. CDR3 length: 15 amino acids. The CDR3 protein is CAWSTPGTGLYGYTF. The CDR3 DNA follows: TGTGCCTGGAGTACCCCCGGGACAGGGCTCTATGGCTACACCTTC. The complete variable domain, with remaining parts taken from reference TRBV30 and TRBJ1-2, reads SQTIHQWPATLVQPVGSPLSLECTVEGTSNPNLYWYRQAAGRGLQLLFYSVGIGQISSEVPQNLSASRPQDRQFILSSKKLLLSDSGFYLCAWSTPGTGLYGYTFGSGTRLTVV.

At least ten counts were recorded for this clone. CDR3 protein: CASSSGTGGSGANVLTF. The CDR3 nucleotides are TGTGCCAGCAGCTCAGGGACAGGGGGAAGTGGGGCCAACGTCCTGACTTTC. The rearrangement links TRBV7-6 to TRBJ2-6, with 11 bases aligning to TRBD1. CDR3 size: 17 residues. Germline V lookup: CDR1 SGHVS, CDR2 FNYEAQ. The J segment lost 3 bases and the V segment lost 4 bases, leaving 5 bases of the junction unmatched.

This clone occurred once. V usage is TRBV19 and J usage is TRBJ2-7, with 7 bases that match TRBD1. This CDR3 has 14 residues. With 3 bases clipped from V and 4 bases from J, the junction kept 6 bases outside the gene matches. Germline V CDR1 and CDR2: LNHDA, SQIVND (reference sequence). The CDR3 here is CASSMGTVPYEQYF. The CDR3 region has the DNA TGTGCCAGTAGTATGGGGACAGTTCCGTACGAGCAGTACTTC.

The CDR3 DNA follows: TGTGCCAGCAGTGAGGGACTAGCGGGGGGTTTAAGCTCCTACAATGAGCAGTTCTTC. This translates into CASSEGLAGGLSSYNEQFF. This rearrangement joins TRBV6-4 to TRBJ2-1; TRBD2 agrees at 15 bases. Germline assignment: CDR1 MRHNA and CDR2 SNTAGT. The CDR3 totals 19 residues. After removal of 3 bases from V and 0 bases from J, the junction contained 6 bases not matched to a gene.

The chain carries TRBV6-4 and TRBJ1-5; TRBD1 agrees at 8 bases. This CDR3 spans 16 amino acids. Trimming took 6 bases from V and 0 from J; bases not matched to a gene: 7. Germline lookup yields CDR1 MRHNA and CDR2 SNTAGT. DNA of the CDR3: TGTGCCAGCAGGGGACAGGCGGGGAATAGCAATCAGCCCCAGCATTTT. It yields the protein CASRGQAGNSNQPQHF.

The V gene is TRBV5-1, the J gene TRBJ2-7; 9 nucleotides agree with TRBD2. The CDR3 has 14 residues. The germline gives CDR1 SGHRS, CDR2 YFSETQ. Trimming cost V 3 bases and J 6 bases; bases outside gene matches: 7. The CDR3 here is CASSSAGTSSEQYF. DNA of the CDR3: TGCGCCAGCAGCTCCGCCGGGACTAGCTCCGAGCAGTACTTC.

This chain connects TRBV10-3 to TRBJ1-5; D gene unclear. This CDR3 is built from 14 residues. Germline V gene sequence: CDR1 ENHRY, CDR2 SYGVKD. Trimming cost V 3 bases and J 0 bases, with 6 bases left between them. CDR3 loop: CAISDVASNQPQHF. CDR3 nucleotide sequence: TGTGCCATCAGTGACGTAGCTAGCAATCAGCCCCAGCATTTT.

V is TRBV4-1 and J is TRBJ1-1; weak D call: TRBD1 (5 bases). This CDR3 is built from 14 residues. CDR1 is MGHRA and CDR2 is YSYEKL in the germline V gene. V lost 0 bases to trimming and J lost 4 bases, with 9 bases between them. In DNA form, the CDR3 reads TGCGCCAGCAGCCAAGATCTGGGGGGCACTGAAGCTTTCTTT. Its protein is CASSQDLGGTEAFF.

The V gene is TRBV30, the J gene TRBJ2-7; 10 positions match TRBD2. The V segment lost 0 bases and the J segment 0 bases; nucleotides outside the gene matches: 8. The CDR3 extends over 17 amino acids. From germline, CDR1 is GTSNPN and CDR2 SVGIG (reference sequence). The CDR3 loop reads CAWSVGASGGSSYEQYF. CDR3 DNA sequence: TGTGCCTGGAGTGTAGGGGCTAGCGGGGGAAGCTCCTACGAGCAGTACTTC.

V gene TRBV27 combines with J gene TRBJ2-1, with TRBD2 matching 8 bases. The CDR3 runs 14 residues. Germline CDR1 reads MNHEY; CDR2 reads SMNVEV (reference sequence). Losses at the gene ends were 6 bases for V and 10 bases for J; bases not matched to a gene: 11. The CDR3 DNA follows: TGTGCCAGCAGGAGCGGGGGCCTACAAAGGGAGCAGTTCTTC. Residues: CASRSGGLQREQFF.